This T cell receptor beta chain was recovered during a study of patients and donors after allogeneic stem cell transplantation. Each CDR3 protein is one row after TCRdb ran MiXCR on the RT-PCR reads. The sample lists about 150,000 distinct CDR3 sequences, approximately 37% seen once, with around half in the top ten. The TCR sequence derives from a human donor who was either an allogeneic HSCT recipient or a stem cell or donor lymphocyte infusion donor (not recorded which). It is not recorded whose cells these are; they may come from a transplant donor. The sequencing sample was made of blood, either unsorted or a sorted T cell fraction (not recorded which).

CDR3 DNA sequence: TGTGCCAGCAGTTTAGCGCTTGGACAGGGGGCGGGTGAGCAGTTCTTC. Amino acid sequence: CASSLALGQGAGEQFF. The rearrangement uses TRBV12-3 or TRBV12-4 and TRBJ2-1; 11 bases are a match to TRBD1. Losses at the gene ends were 0 bases for V and 9 bases for J; bases not matched to a gene: 7. CDR3 size: 16 residues.